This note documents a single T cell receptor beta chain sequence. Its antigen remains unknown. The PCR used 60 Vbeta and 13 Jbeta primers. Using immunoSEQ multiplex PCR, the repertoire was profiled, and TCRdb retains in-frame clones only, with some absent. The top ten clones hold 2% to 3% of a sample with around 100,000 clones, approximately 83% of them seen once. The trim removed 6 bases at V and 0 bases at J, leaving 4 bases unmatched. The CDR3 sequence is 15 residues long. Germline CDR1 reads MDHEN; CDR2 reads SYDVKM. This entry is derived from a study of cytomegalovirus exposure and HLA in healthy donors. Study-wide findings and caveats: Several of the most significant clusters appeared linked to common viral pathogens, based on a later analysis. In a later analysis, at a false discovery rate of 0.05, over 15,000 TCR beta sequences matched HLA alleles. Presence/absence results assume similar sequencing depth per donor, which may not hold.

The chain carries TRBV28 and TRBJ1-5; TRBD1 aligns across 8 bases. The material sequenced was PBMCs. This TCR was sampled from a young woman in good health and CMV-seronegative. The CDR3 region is CASRTGGNSNQPQHF. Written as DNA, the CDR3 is TGTGCCAGCAGAACAGGGGGAAATAGCAATCAGCCCCAGCATTTT.